The entry that follows covers one T cell receptor (beta chain) sequence. Profiled with immunoSEQ multiplex PCR; TCRdb holds only in-frame clones, not every one. The table records 150,000 to 170,000 clones, about 94% of them present only once. This sample is part of a study of control samples from healthy donors and cancer patients. Looked up from germline, CDR1 is MNHEY and CDR2 is SVGAGI. This CDR3 has 13 amino acids. Trimming removed 5 bases at V and 0 bases at J, with 7 bases between. This sequence originates from a man aged 35 to 55 in good health. The rearrangement joins TRBV6-5 to TRBJ1-1; no clear D gene. The specimen was blood. CDR3 sequence reads: CASSSRVNTEAFF. CDR3 DNA sequence: TGTGCCAGCAGTAGCCGGGTGAACACTGAAGCTTTCTTT.